This TCR beta chain derives from a study of CD4 and CD8 cells across lung adenocarcinoma regions. TCRdb fed the PCR reads into MiXCR, producing one record per CDR3 protein. The sample has 15,000 to 20,000 distinct CDR3 sequences; more than 45% are singletons. Note on this clonotype: At one boundary the junction diverges from the germline segment, which might be a read error.

This CDR3 comprises 16 residues. Germline V gives CDR1 MNHNS, CDR2 SASEGT. The J gene is TRBJ2-5, the V gene TRBV6-1, with D perhaps being TRBD1 or TRBD2 (6 bases each). Sequenced: CD8+ T cells from the center of a lung tumor. This sequence originates from a female donor with lung adenocarcinoma. The CD4 and CD8 labels of this study may be unreliable. In DNA, the CDR3 is TGTGCCAGCAGGGGGGCCGGGGGCCGGGACCCAGAGACCCAGTACTTT. Amino acids: CASRGAGGRDPETQYF.